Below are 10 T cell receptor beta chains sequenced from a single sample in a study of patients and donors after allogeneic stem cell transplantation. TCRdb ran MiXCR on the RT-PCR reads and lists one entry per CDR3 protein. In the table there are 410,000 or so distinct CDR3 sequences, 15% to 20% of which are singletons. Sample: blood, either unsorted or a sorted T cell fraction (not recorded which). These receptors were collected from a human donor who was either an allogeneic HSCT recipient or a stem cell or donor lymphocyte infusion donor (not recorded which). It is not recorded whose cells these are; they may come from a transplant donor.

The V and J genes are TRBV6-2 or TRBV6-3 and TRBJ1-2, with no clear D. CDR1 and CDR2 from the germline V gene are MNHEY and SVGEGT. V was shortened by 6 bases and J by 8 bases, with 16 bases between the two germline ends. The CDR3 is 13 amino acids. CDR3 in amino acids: CASSMGRGRGYTF. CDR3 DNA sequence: TGTGCCAGCAGCATGGGCAGAGGTCGGGGCTACACCTTC.

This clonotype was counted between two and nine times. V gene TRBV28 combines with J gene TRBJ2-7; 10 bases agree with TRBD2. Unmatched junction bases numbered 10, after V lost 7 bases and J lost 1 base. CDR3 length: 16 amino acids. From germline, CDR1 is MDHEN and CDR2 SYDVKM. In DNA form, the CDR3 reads TGTGCCAGCAATAGCCCTGGGACTAGCGTATCCTACGAGCAGTACTTC. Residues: CASNSPGTSVSYEQYF. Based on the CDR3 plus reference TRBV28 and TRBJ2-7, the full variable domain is DVKVTQSSRYLVKRTGEKVFLECVQDMDHENMFWYRQDPGLGLRLIYFSYDVKMKEKGDIPEGYSVSREKKERFSLILESASTNQTSMYLCASNSPGTSVSYEQYFGPGTRLTVT.

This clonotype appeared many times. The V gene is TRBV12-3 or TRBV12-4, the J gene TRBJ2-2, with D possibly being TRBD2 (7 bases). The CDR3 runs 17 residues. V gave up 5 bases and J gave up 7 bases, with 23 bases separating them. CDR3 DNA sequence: TGTGCCAGCAGTGGGACGCTGGGGGGGGGCCTCTACGGGGAGCTGTTTTTT. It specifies CASSGTLGGGLYGELFF.

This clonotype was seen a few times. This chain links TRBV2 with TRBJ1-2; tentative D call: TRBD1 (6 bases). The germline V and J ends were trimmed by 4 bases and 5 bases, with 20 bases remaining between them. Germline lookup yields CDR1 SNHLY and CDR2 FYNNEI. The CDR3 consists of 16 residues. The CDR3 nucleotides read TGTGCCAGCAGTGGGCCGGGACCTGGAGGGGGTTATGGCTACACCTTC. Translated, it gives CASSGPGPGGGYGYTF.

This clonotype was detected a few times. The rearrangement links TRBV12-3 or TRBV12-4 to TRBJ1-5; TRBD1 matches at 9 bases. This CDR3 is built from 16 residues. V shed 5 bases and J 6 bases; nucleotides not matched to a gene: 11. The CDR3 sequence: CASSLRLGQGFQPQHF. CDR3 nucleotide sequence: TGTGCCAGCAGTCTCCGTCTGGGACAGGGCTTTCAGCCCCAGCATTTT.

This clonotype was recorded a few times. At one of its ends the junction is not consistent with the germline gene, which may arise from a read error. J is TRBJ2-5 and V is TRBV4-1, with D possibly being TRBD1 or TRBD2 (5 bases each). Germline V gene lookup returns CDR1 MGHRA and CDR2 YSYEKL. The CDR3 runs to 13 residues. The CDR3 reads CASSQDRSGTEYF. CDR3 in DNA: TGCGCCAGCAGCCAAGATAGGTCCGGGACCGAGTACTTC.

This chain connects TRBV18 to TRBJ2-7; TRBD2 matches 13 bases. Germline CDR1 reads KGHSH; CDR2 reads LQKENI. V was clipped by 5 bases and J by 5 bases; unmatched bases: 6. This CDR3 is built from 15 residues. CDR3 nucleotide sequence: TGTGCCAGCTCAAGTACTAGCGGGAGGGCCAACGAGCAGTACTTC. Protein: CASSSTSGRANEQYF.

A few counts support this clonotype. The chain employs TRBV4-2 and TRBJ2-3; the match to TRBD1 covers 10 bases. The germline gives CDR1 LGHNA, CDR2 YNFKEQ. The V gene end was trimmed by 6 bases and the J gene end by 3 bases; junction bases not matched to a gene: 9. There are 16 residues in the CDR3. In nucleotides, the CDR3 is TGTGCCAGCAGGACCGGCCCGGGACAGGGGACAGATACGCAGTATTTT. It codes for CASRTGPGQGTDTQYF.

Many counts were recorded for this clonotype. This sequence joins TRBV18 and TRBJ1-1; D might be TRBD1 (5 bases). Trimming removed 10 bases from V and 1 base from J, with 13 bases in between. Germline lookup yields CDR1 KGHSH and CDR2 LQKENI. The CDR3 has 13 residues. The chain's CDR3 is CANWDQSNTEAFF. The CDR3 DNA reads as TGTGCCAACTGGGACCAATCGAACACTGAAGCTTTCTTT.

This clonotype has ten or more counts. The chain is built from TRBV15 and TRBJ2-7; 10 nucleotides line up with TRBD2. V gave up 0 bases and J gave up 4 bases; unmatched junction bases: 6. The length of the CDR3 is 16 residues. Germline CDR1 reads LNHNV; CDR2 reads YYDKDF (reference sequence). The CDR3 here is CATSRDPSGGKYEQYF. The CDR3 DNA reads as TGTGCCACCAGCAGAGATCCTAGCGGGGGTAAATACGAGCAGTACTTC.